This T cell receptor (beta chain) was found in a study of PD-1 blockade in classical Hodgkin lymphoma. Study findings and constraints: When set against healthy donors, newly diagnosed patients were reported to show lower baseline TCR diversity. It was CD4+ TCR diversity, not CD8+, that rose significantly by C4D1.

The table came from immunoSEQ multiplex PCR; TCRdb's copy has only in-frame clones and leaves some out. The sample lists 90,000 to 110,000 clones; around nine tenths were seen once. This CDR3 region has 15 residues. With 7 bases clipped from V and 2 bases from J, the junction kept 7 bases outside the gene matches. Germline values: CDR1 SGHRS, CDR2 YFSETQ. As concerns this clone: The antigen remains undetermined.

Indicated time point: cycle 4 day 1 (C4D1), after 5 to 7 weeks of nivolumab. Every patient relapsed after autologous stem cell transplantation, and brentuximab vedotin exposure varied. Complete response, partial response or progressive disease were the best responses. The TCR comes from a human donor with classical Hodgkin lymphoma. The sample here was peripheral blood mononuclear cells (PBMCs), taken before the fourth cycle of nivolumab. This rearrangement joins TRBV5-1 to TRBJ2-3; 10 nucleotides match TRBD2. The CDR3 DNA reads as TGCGCCAGCGGAAGCGGGAGGGACTACACAGATACGCAGTATTTT. This translates into CASGSGRDYTDTQYF.